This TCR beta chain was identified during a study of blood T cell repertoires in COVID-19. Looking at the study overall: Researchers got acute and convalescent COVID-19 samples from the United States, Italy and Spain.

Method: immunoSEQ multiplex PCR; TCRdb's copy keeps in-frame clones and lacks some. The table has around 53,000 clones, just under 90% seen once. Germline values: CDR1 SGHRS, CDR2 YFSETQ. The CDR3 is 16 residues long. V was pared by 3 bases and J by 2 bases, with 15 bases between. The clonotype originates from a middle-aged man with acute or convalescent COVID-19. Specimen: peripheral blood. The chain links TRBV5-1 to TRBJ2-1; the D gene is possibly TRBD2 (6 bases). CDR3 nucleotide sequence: TGCGCCAGCAGCTCGACAGCGGGTGGGACCTACAATGAGCAGTTCTTC. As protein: CASSSTAGGTYNEQFF.